Following are 27 T cell receptor beta chains from one sample sequenced in a study of blood T cell repertoires in COVID-19. The data were produced by immunoSEQ multiplex PCR, yet TCRdb's version contains in-frame clones alone and is incomplete. The data show hundreds of thousands of clones, around nine tenths seen once. The sequencing input was PBMCs or T cells enriched from blood (not recorded which). Source of these receptors: a woman aged 45-65 years who had recovered from COVID-19.

The chain recombines TRBV7-9 with TRBJ1-4, with 7 bases that match TRBD1. V lost 5 bases and J lost 7; bases outside the gene matches: 10. The germline V gene encodes CDR1 SEHNR and CDR2 FQNEAQ (reference sequence). The CDR3 is 15 amino acids. The DNA for the CDR3 is TGTGCCAGCAGCGCACGACAGGGTGGGAGTGAAAAACTGTTTTTT. Protein sequence: CASSARQGGSEKLFF.

The rearrangement joins TRBV9 to TRBJ2-1, with TRBD2 identical over 8 bases. The CDR3 is 18 residues long. Germline lookup yields CDR1 SGDLS and CDR2 YYNGEE. The V segment lost 4 bases and the J segment 0 bases; nucleotides outside the gene matches: 12. This CDR3 reads CASSLQGSGASSYNEQFF. The CDR3 DNA follows: TGTGCCAGCAGCCTCCAGGGTAGCGGGGCTAGCTCCTACAATGAGCAGTTCTTC.

The chain has TRBV6-2 or TRBV6-3 and TRBJ2-3; D unclear. V lost 6 bases to trimming and J lost 2 bases, with 6 bases between them. CDR3 length: 12 residues. Germline V gene lookup returns CDR1 MNHEY and CDR2 SVGEGT. The CDR3 region has the DNA TGTGCCAGCAGCCTCCTCACAGATACGCAGTATTTT. Translated: CASSLLTDTQYF.

CDR3 bases: TGTGCCAGCAGTTCTTTAGCGGGAGGGCAAGGCAATGAGCAGTTCTTC. As protein: CASSSLAGGQGNEQFF. The gene calls are TRBV3-1 (or the pseudogene TRBV3-2) and TRBJ2-1; 11 bases are a match to TRBD2. The CDR3 runs to 16 residues. The germline gives CDR1 LGHDT, CDR2 YNNKEL (reference sequence). V lost 6 bases and J lost 6; bases outside the gene matches: 10.

The CDR3 spells CASSLYDSLGNTIYF. DNA of the CDR3: TGTGCCAGCAGCTTATATGACAGCTTAGGAAACACCATATATTTT. The chain joins TRBV7-2 to TRBJ1-3, with a tentative D call TRBD1 (5 bases). CDR3 size: 15 residues. The germline CDR1 and CDR2 sequences are SGHTA and FQGNSA. Trimming removed 2 bases at V and 4 bases at J, with 12 bases between.

This chain links TRBV28 with TRBJ2-1, with 14 bases aligning to TRBD2. The CDR3 covers 15 residues. In germline, CDR1 is MDHEN, CDR2 SYDVKM. The V segment lost 8 bases and the J segment 13 bases; nucleotides outside the gene matches: 13. This CDR3 is CASVTGTSGRIKQFF. The CDR3 DNA reads as TGTGCCAGCGTTACCGGGACTAGCGGGAGAATTAAACAGTTCTTC.

The chain has TRBV3-1 (or the pseudogene TRBV3-2) and TRBJ2-7; 9 positions match TRBD2. Germline assignment: CDR1 LGHDT and CDR2 YNNKEL (reference sequence). J lost 2 bases, V lost 1 base, and 12 bases had no gene match. This CDR3 has 18 residues. The CDR3 nucleotides are TGTGCCAGCAGCCAAGCGGTTGCTCGACTAGCGGAAACCTACGAGCAGTACTTC. As protein: CASSQAVARLAETYEQYF.

The genes are TRBV4-3 and TRBJ1-4; D not resolved. The germline V gene encodes CDR1 LGHNA and CDR2 YSLEER. Trimming removed 1 base at V and 5 bases at J, with 11 bases between. The CDR3 totals 15 residues. CDR3 nucleotides: TGCGCCAGCAGCCAAGTTTCAGGCCCGAATGAAAAACTGTTTTTT. Translation gives CASSQVSGPNEKLFF.

The chain links TRBV15 to TRBJ2-1; D is possibly TRBD2 (5 bases). Germline CDR1 and CDR2: LNHNV and YYDKDF (reference sequence). Trimming stripped 0 bases from V and 2 bases from J, with 8 bases between. This CDR3 spans 15 amino acids. The CDR3 loop is CATSRDEGPYNEQFF. As DNA, the CDR3 is TGTGCCACCAGCAGAGATGAGGGTCCCTACAATGAGCAGTTCTTC.

This clone was seen more than once but under ten times. The gene calls are TRBV7-9 and TRBJ1-5; 7 nucleotides agree with TRBD1. V was pared by 3 bases and J by 4 bases, with 3 bases of the junction left unmatched. The CDR3 is made up of 14 amino acids. CDR1 and CDR2 (germline): SEHNR, FQNEAQ (reference sequence). DNA for the CDR3: TGTGCCAGCAGCTTTCAGGGGGTAAATCAGCCCCAGCATTTT. This codes for CASSFQGVNQPQHF. The full variable domain, its missing parts supplied by reference TRBV7-9 and TRBJ1-5, is DTGVSQNPRHKITKRGQNVTFRCDPISEHNRLYWYRQTLGQGPEFLTYFQNEAQLEKSRLLSDRFSAERPKGSFSTLEIQRTEQGDSAMYLCASSFQGVNQPQHFGDGTRLSIL.

CDR3: CASSRLSGIQETQYF. The CDR3 nucleotides are TGCGCCAGCAGCAGACTGAGCGGGATACAAGAGACCCAGTACTTC. V is TRBV5-1 and J is TRBJ2-5, with 7 positions matching TRBD2. The germline CDR1 and CDR2 sequences are SGHRS and YFSETQ. With V trimmed by 4 bases and J by 2 bases, 8 bases remained unmatched. This CDR3 spans 15 amino acids.

The gene calls are TRBV24-1 and TRBJ2-1; 8 positions match TRBD2. Unmatched junction bases numbered 9, after V lost 7 bases and J lost 5 bases. Germline lookup yields CDR1 KGHDR and CDR2 SFDVKD. This CDR3 spans 15 amino acids. CDR3 bases: TGTGCCACCAGGGCCGGGACTAGAACAAACAATGAGCAGTTCTTC. Its protein is CATRAGTRTNNEQFF.

The rearrangement joins TRBV30 to TRBJ2-1, with TRBD2 matching 13 bases. The CDR3 spans 20 residues. Trimming removed 2 bases from V and 4 bases from J; junction bases left unmatched: 17. Looked up from germline, CDR1 is GTSNPN and CDR2 is SVGIG (reference sequence). The CDR3 sequence is CAWSSGFGVLTSGGYNEQFF. The CDR3 DNA reads as TGTGCCTGGAGTTCCGGGTTTGGAGTGCTGACTAGCGGGGGGTACAATGAGCAGTTCTTC.

The chain carries TRBV11-2 and TRBJ1-5, with D hard to call. Germline V gene lookup returns CDR1 SGHAT and CDR2 FQNNGV. Deletions cut 3 bases from V and 3 bases from J, with 6 bases between. This CDR3 spans 13 amino acids. The CDR3 protein is CASSFLFNQPQHF. The CDR3 coding sequence is TGTGCCAGCAGCTTTTTATTCAATCAGCCCCAGCATTTT.

The rearrangement uses TRBV9 and TRBJ2-1, with a tentative D call TRBD2 (5 bases). Trimming pared 4 bases from V and 9 bases from J, leaving 26 bases between. The CDR3 runs 17 residues. The germline V gene has CDR1 SGDLS and CDR2 YYNGEE. CDR3 sequence: CASSPRTGRPSEGEQFF. The CDR3 DNA reads TGTGCCAGCAGCCCGCGGACTGGACGCCCTTCTGAAGGTGAGCAGTTCTTC.

J is TRBJ1-5 and V is TRBV4-3; D perhaps matches TRBD1 (5 bases). The CDR3 is 15 residues long. CDR1 and CDR2 from the germline V gene are LGHNA and YSLEER. V lost 0 bases, J lost 7 bases, and 13 bases lay in between. In DNA form, the CDR3 reads TGCGCCAGCAGCCAAGATGGTGCGGCAGGGCAGCCCCAGCATTTT. Translating gives CASSQDGAAGQPQHF.

This clone is a singleton in its sample. The CDR3 bases are TGTGCCAGCAGCCCCAGGAGGGGAGGGACAGATACGCAGTATTTT. As protein: CASSPRRGGTDTQYF. The rearrangement uses TRBV11-3 and TRBJ2-3, with 7 bases identical to TRBD2. The CDR3 is made up of 15 amino acids. With 5 bases clipped from V and 3 bases from J, the junction kept 8 bases outside the gene matches. CDR1 and CDR2 from the germline V gene are SGHNT and YENEEA.

The genes are TRBV7-3 and TRBJ2-5; D is undetermined. Trimming removed 4 bases at V and 1 base at J, with 16 bases between. This CDR3 region has 16 residues. Germline V gives CDR1 SGHTA, CDR2 FQGTGA. CDR3 residues: CASSSEPLAVQETQYF. CDR3 nucleotides: TGTGCCAGCAGCTCGGAGCCTCTTGCGGTCCAAGAGACCCAGTACTTC.

The rearrangement links TRBV6-4 to TRBJ1-5; D not resolved. This CDR3 comprises 13 residues. With 8 bases removed from V and 6 bases from J, the gap between germline ends came to 14 bases. Germline assignment: CDR1 MRHNA and CDR2 SNTAGT. The CDR3 coding sequence is TGTGCCAGCTCAAGGTGGGAGGGTCAGCCCCAGCATTTT. Translated: CASSRWEGQPQHF.

The chain links TRBV29-1 to TRBJ2-5, with TRBD2 identical over 8 bases. This CDR3 contains 16 residues. Germline CDR1 is SQVTM and CDR2 is ANQGSEA. The CDR3: CSGGTETGLGFGTQYF. In nucleotides, the CDR3 is TGCAGTGGCGGGACGGAGACGGGACTAGGGTTTGGGACCCAGTACTTC. Full variable domain (outside the CDR3, taken from reference TRBV29-1 and TRBJ2-5): SAVISQKPSRDICQRGTSLTIQCQVDSQVTMMFWYRQQPGQSLTLIATANQGSEATYESGFVIDKFPISRPNLTFSTLTVSNMSPEDSSIYLCSGGTETGLGFGTQYFGPGTRLLVL.

The genes are TRBV12-5 and TRBJ1-5; D remains ambiguous. The CDR3 loop spans 13 amino acids. The germline V gene has CDR1 LGHNT and CDR2 FRNRAP. V lost 3 bases and J lost 3, with 6 bases in between. CDR3 protein: CASGFSDNQPQHF. In DNA form, the CDR3 reads TGTGCTAGTGGTTTTAGCGACAATCAGCCCCAGCATTTT.

The chain employs TRBV19 and TRBJ2-7; 10 bases map to TRBD2. This CDR3 contains 16 residues. The junction had 8 bases not matched to a gene; V was cut back by 4 bases and J by 2 bases. CDR1 LNHDA and CDR2 SQIVND come from the germline V gene (reference sequence). This chain's CDR3 is CASSKATSGIPYEQYF. CDR3 DNA sequence: TGTGCCAGTAGTAAGGCTACTAGCGGGATCCCCTACGAGCAGTACTTC.

The chain couples TRBV27 to TRBJ2-1; 7 bases are a match to TRBD1. CDR3 length: 14 residues. CDR1 is MNHEY and CDR2 is SMNVEV in the germline V gene (reference sequence). V lost 2 bases and J lost 6; bases outside the gene matches: 4. This CDR3 reads CASSLRGPGNEQFF. The CDR3 nucleotides are TGTGCCAGCAGTTTAAGGGGGCCCGGCAATGAGCAGTTCTTC.

The gene calls are TRBV3-1 (or the pseudogene TRBV3-2) and TRBJ1-6; 8 bases align to TRBD1. CDR3 length equals 15 residues. V dropped 3 bases and J dropped 7; count of bases not matched to a gene: 5. CDR1 and CDR2 (germline): LGHDT, YNNKEL (reference sequence). The CDR3 region has the DNA TGTGCCAGCAGCCACGGACAGGGTAAAAATTCACCCCTCCACTTT. It yields the protein CASSHGQGKNSPLHF.

This chain links TRBV27 with TRBJ1-1; no definite D call. Trimming shortened V by 3 bases and J by 1 base, and 9 bases separated the two germline ends. The germline gives CDR1 MNHEY, CDR2 SMNVEV (reference sequence). This CDR3 contains 14 residues. CDR3 in amino acids: CASSFMGPNTEAFF. In DNA, the CDR3 is TGTGCCAGCAGTTTTATGGGCCCGAACACTGAAGCTTTCTTT.

The V gene is TRBV5-1, the J gene TRBJ2-3; D may be TRBD2 (6 bases). The ends were cut back, 6 bases at V and 0 bases at J, with 14 bases in the middle. The CDR3 runs 15 residues. Germline V lookup: CDR1 SGHRS, CDR2 YFSETQ. The CDR3 sequence: CASNPGGTSTDTQYF. Written as DNA, the CDR3 is TGCGCCAGCAATCCTGGCGGGACTAGCACAGATACGCAGTATTTT. The whole variable domain, remainder taken from reference TRBV5-1 and TRBJ2-3, is KAGVTQTPRYLIKTRGQQVTLSCSPISGHRSVSWYQQTPGQGLQFLFEYFSETQRNKGNFPGRFSGRQFSNSRSEMNVSTLELGDSALYLCASNPGGTSTDTQYFGPGTRLTVL.

The chain is built from TRBV7-9 and TRBJ2-7, with 8 bases fitting TRBD1. V shed 6 bases, J shed 4 bases, and the junction held 8 bases outside the gene matches. Germline V CDR1 and CDR2: SEHNR, FQNEAQ (reference sequence). This CDR3 is 14 amino acids long. CDR3 coding DNA: TGTGCCAGCAGAACCGGGACAGGACAATACGAGCAGTACTTC. Protein sequence: CASRTGTGQYEQYF. Based on the CDR3 plus reference TRBV7-9 and TRBJ2-7, the full variable domain is DTGVSQNPRHKITKRGQNVTFRCDPISEHNRLYWYRQTLGQGPEFLTYFQNEAQLEKSRLLSDRFSAERPKGSFSTLEIQRTEQGDSAMYLCASRTGTGQYEQYFGPGTRLTVT.